The rows below give T cell receptor beta chains drawn from one sample of a study of blood T cell repertoires in COVID-19. The protocol was immunoSEQ multiplex PCR, while the TCRdb copy is restricted to in-frame clones and leaves out a portion. The data hold tens of thousands of clones, with around 85% observed a single time. The sample comprised peripheral blood. The receptors shown here come from a man older than 75 with acute or convalescent COVID-19. CDR3s include the opening cysteine and the closing phenylalanine or tryptophan. The D gene is left open where the match is weak. Clone size, where shown, is once, few, many, or a class for clones that have expanded.

TRBJ2-5 . TRBD1 TRBV27 TGTGCCAGCAGTTTCTCCGGGACAGGGGGCTTCGAGACCCAGTACTTC CASSFSGTGGFETQYF
TRBJ2-1 once . TRBV3-1/TRBV3-2 TGTGCCAGCAGCCAAGAGGGGAGCACACCGGCACACGATGAGCAGTTCTTC CASSQEGSTPAHDEQFF
TRBJ2-7 . TRBD2 TRBV10-3 TGTGCCATCAGTGAGGGGCCCCAGCAAGCGGGAGCCTACGAGCAGTACTTC CAISEGPQQAGAYEQYF
TRBJ2-1 . TRBD2 TRBV5-6 TGTGCCAGCAGCTTGGCACTAGGGGAGGGTGAGCAGTTCTTC CASSLALGEGEQFF
TRBJ1-6 . TRBD1 TRBV5-1 TGCGCCAGCAGCCCAGGGACAGGGGACAATTCACCCCTCCACTTT CASSPGTGDNSPLHF
TRBJ2-2 . TRBD2 TRBV3-1/TRBV3-2 TGTGCCAGCAGCCCGCTAGCGGGAGACGCGAACACCGGGGAGCTGTTTTTT CASSPLAGDANTGELFF
TRBJ1-4 few . TRBV7-9 TGTGCCAGCAGCCAAACAGGTGGTGGGACTAATGAAAAACTGTTTTTT CASSQTGGGTNEKLFF
TRBJ1-3 . . TRBV24-1 TGTGCCACCAGTTCATCTGGAAACACCATATATTTT CATSSSGNTIYF
TRBJ1-3 . . TRBV6-6 TGTGCCAGCGGGCAGAATGGAAACACCATATATTTT CASGQNGNTIYF
TRBJ2-1 . . TRBV9 TGTGCCAGCAGCGTAGCATACAATGAGCAGTTCTTC CASSVAYNEQFF
TRBJ2-1 . TRBD2 TRBV24-1 TGTGCCACCAGTGAGGGACTAGCGGGCGAGTCCTACAATGAGCAGTTCTTC CATSEGLAGESYNEQFF
TRBJ2-2 . . TRBV6-2/TRBV6-3 TGTGCCAGCCGCCCCAGTTTTGTCGGGGAGCTGTTTTTT CASRPSFVGELFF
TRBJ2-5 . . TRBV28 TGTGCCAGCGAAGGGAGTAGGGAGACCCAGTACTTC CASEGSRETQYF
TRBJ1-2 . TRBD1 TRBV6-5 TGTGCCAGCAGTCCAGGGGGGAACTATGGCTACACCTTC CASSPGGNYGYTF
TRBJ2-5 . TRBD2 TRBV11-1 TGTGCCAGCAGCTGGACTAGCGGGGCCGGAGAGACCCAGTACTTC CASSWTSGAGETQYF
TRBJ2-5 . TRBD1 TRBV19 TGTGCCAGTAGGGACAGGGGCGCGCAAGAAGAGACCCAGTACTTC CASRDRGAQEETQYF
TRBJ1-4 . . TRBV6-5 TGTGCCAGCAGTTACTCACCGAGTGGTAATGAAAAACTGTTTTTT CASSYSPSGNEKLFF
TRBJ1-1 . . TRBV6-5 TGTGCCAGCAGAGCAGGGTTCGAGAACACTGAAGCTTTCTTT CASRAGFENTEAFF
TRBJ2-4 . TRBD2 TRBV6-2/TRBV6-3 TGTGCCAGCAGCTTTCCGTTACTAGCGGGAGCCTCTTTAGCCAAAAACATTCAGTACTTC CASSFPLLAGASLAKNIQYF
TRBJ2-7 . TRBD1 TRBV3-1/TRBV3-2 TGTGCCAGCAGCCCGAGACAGGGACGCTACGAGCAGTACTTC CASSPRQGRYEQYF
TRBJ2-2 once . TRBV7-3 TGTGCCAGCAGTTTGAACACCGAGAACACCGGGGAGCTGTTTTTT CASSLNTENTGELFF
TRBJ2-7 . TRBD2 TRBV11-2 TGTGCCAGCAGCTTTTCTAGCGGGGGTTCCTACGAGCAGTACTTC CASSFSSGGSYEQYF
TRBJ1-1 . TRBD1 TRBV6-5 TGTGCCAGCAGAGCGGGACAGGGACTGAACACTGAAGCTTTCTTT CASRAGQGLNTEAFF
TRBJ1-1 . TRBD1 TRBV12-5 TGTGCTAGTGGCCCGATGTTTTCCGGGACAGGGTTAAACACTGAAGCTTTCTTT CASGPMFSGTGLNTEAFF
TRBJ1-2 . . TRBV5-1 TGCGCCAGCAGCCCGCAGGGATCCAACTATGGCTACACCTTC CASSPQGSNYGYTF
TRBJ2-2 . TRBD2 TRBV7-3 TGTGCCAGCAGCAGCGGGGGGGCGACCACCGGGGAGCTGTTTTTT CASSSGGATTGELFF
TRBJ1-1 . TRBD1 TRBV30 TGTGCCTGGGGGACAGGGGATACTGAAGCTTTCTTT CAWGTGDTEAFF
TRBJ2-5 once . TRBV20-1 TGCAGTGCCCTGGCGGGGGAGACCCAGTACTTC CSALAGETQYF
TRBJ1-2 . . TRBV6-5 TGTGCCAGCAGACCTCAACAGGCTACTAACTATGGCTACACCTTC CASRPQQATNYGYTF
TRBJ2-7 . . TRBV28 TGTGCCAGCATTTCAGGGCAGGGTTCCCACGAGCAGTACTTC CASISGQGSHEQYF
TRBJ2-1 . TRBD2 TRBV3-1/TRBV3-2 TGTGCCAGCAGCCCCACTAGCGGGGGGGAGTCTGAGCAGTTCTTC CASSPTSGGESEQFF
TRBJ2-7 . TRBD1 TRBV6-6 TGTGCCAGCAGCCGCTCCGGGACAGCCTCCTACGAGCAGTACTTC CASSRSGTASYEQYF
TRBJ1-1 . . TRBV30 TGTGCCTGGAGCGCCGACAGTGAAGCTTTCTTT CAWSADSEAFF
TRBJ2-1 . . TRBV18 TGTGCCAGCTCACCGGGGGCTAGCGGAGCTTACAATGAGCAGTTCTTC CASSPGASGAYNEQFF
TRBJ2-2 . . TRBV5-1 TGCGCCAGCAGCTTGGACAGCAGGAACACCGGGGAGCTGTTTTTT CASSLDSRNTGELFF
TRBJ2-7 . TRBD1 TRBV18 TGTGCCAGCTCACCACGGTTACAGGGGAATCAGTACGAGCAGTACTTC CASSPRLQGNQYEQYF
TRBJ1-4 . . TRBV19 TGTGCCAGTCATCTCACCCGGTGGGCCAATGAAAAACTGTTTTTT CASHLTRWANEKLFF
TRBJ2-1 . TRBD2 TRBV6-2/TRBV6-3 TGTGCCAGCAGTTACGATGAAGAGCGGGAGGCCCCCGAGAGATACAATGAGCAGTTCTTC CASSYDEEREAPERYNEQFF
TRBJ2-7 . TRBD1 TRBV7-2 TGTGCCAGCAGCTTTGGGACAGGGGCTACCTACGAGCAGTACTTC CASSFGTGATYEQYF
TRBJ2-4 . TRBD1 TRBV19 TGTGCCAGTAGTCGACAGGGACAGGGTGCGGCCAAAAACATTCAGTACTTC CASSRQGQGAAKNIQYF
TRBJ2-2 . . TRBV27 TGTGCCAGCAGTTTATTAATCCCCGGGACAATGAACACCGGGGAGCTGTTTTTT CASSLLIPGTMNTGELFF
TRBJ1-6 . . TRBV6-2/TRBV6-3 TGTGCCAGCAGTTATAATAATTCACCCCTCCACTTT CASSYNNSPLHF
TRBJ2-3 . . TRBV5-4 TGTGCCAGCAGCTTGTCGTTCGGGGGGCGCACAGATACGCAGTATTTT CASSLSFGGRTDTQYF
TRBJ1-2 . . TRBV9 TGTGCCAGCAGCCCGCATGGGGGGGCAGATAAAAACTATGGCTACACCTTC CASSPHGGADKNYGYTF
TRBJ2-7 few . TRBV18 TGTGCCAGCTCACCACCGGACAGTCGGATCGAGCAGTACTTC CASSPPDSRIEQYF
TRBJ2-1 . TRBD1 TRBV7-3 TGTGCCAGCAGCTTCCCCAACAGGGGCAATGAGCAGTTCTTC CASSFPNRGNEQFF
TRBJ2-5 . TRBD1 TRBV7-3 TGTGCCAGCAGCTCGGGACAGGGGGAGACCCAGTACTTC CASSSGQGETQYF
TRBJ2-5 . . TRBV28 TGTGCCAGCAGTCCCCTAGGGACGGGGAGGTTAGAGACCCAGTACTTC CASSPLGTGRLETQYF
TRBJ2-1 . TRBD2 TRBV5-4 TGTGCCAGCAGTTTGGGGGTGGCTAGCGGGAGGGCTTACAATGAGCAGTTCTTC CASSLGVASGRAYNEQFF
TRBJ2-7 . TRBD1 TRBV28 TGTGCCAGCAGTCTAAGCGGGCTGGGACAGGAGAGATTGTACGAGCAGTACTTC CASSLSGLGQERLYEQYF
TRBJ2-1 . . TRBV27 TGTGCCAGCAGTTTATACGTGGGGAGCTCCTACAATGAGCAGTTCTTC CASSLYVGSSYNEQFF
TRBJ2-7 . . TRBV29-1 TGCAGCGTTGAATTGGCGGGATCCTACGAGCAGTACTTC CSVELAGSYEQYF
TRBJ1-1 . TRBD1 TRBV19 TGTGCCAGTACCCCGACAGGGGCGGGGATGAACACTGAAGCTTTCTTT CASTPTGAGMNTEAFF